A selection of T cell receptor beta chains follows, all from one sample in a study of neoadjuvant anti-PD-1 for oral cavity cancer. Assay used: immunoSEQ multiplex PCR; TCRdb lists only in-frame clones, some missing. The table has 13,000 to 15,000 clones, about 76% seen once; the top ten hold 2.5% to 3.5%. The material was PBMCs, obtained after nivolumab (anti-PD-1) treatment. These receptor sequences come from a person aged 40 to 85 with oral cavity squamous cell carcinoma. CDR3s include the opening cysteine and the closing phenylalanine or tryptophan. D genes are given only for firm matches.

V | D | CDR3
TRBV11-2 | - | CASSSLRASYEQYF
TRBV6-5 | TRBD2 | CASSPGREGIGELFF
TRBV25-1 | - | CASREAGRNTEAFF
TRBV6-6 | TRBD1 | CATFLTGYGYTF
TRBV19 | - | CASSIPKGSSTDTQYF
TRBV6-1 | TRBD1 | CASSGQGARSRGIYEQYF
TRBV7-6 | - | CASSLGDSGNTIYF
TRBV28 | - | CASSYAGPGETQYF
TRBV4-2 | - | CASSQKRGSESSQETQYF
TRBV6-1 | - | CASRGPGGGYEQYF
TRBV7-9 | - | CASSLRPPDEQFF
TRBV7-3 | TRBD2 | CASSLGTSGISGELFF
TRBV6-1 | - | CASSEAGRYSGANVLTF
TRBV6-6 | - | CASRDPSSGEAFF
TRBV6-1 | - | CASSAMGAEDTQYF
TRBV4-1 | TRBD1 | CASSRVQGAGTEAFF
TRBV11-2 | - | CASSLGTTGDTQYF
TRBV7-6 | - | CASSSRGSDYEQYF
TRBV28 | - | CASSQGTGYGYTF
TRBV30 | TRBD2 | CAWRREALRGEQFF
TRBV6-5 | TRBD2 | CASSYLASGTPYEQYF
TRBV27 | - | CASSHSTDTQYF
TRBV7-9 | TRBD1 | CASSLSTGYTEAFF
TRBV19 | - | CASRAEGERTEAFF
TRBV5-1 | - | CASSFVQGGEKLFF
TRBV2 | - | CASREDVTSTEAFF
TRBV29-1 | - | CSVGTPNTEAFF